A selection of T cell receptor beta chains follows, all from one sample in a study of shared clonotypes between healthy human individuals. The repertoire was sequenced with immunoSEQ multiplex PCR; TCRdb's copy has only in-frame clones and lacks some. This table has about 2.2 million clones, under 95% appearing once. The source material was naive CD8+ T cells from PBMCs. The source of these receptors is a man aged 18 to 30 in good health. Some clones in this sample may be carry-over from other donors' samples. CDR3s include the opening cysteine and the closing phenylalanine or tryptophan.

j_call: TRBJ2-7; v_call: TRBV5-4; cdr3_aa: CASSFGLAGSYEQYF
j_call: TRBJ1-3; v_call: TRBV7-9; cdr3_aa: CASSSSTDRRYGNTIYF
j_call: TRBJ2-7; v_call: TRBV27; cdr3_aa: CASSHKDNSYEQYF
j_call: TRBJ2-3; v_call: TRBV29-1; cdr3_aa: CSVEDVGSTQYF
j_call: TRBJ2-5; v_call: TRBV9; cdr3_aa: CASSVGGPEAQYF
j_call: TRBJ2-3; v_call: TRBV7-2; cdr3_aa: CASGNSGREFTDTQYF
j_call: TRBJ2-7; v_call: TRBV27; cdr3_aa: CASSLARGLYEQYF
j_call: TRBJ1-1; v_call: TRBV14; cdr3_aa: CASSRRGANTEAFF
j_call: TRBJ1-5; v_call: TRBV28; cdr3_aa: CASRATPGHNQPQHF
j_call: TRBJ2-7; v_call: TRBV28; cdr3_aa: CASDDRDGAYEQYF